The rows below give T cell receptor beta chains drawn from one sample of a study of blood T cell repertoires in COVID-19. The protocol was immunoSEQ multiplex PCR, while the TCRdb copy is restricted to in-frame clones and leaves out a portion. This table has 100,000 to 150,000 clones, 65% to 85% appearing once. The specimen was peripheral blood. These receptors all stem from a woman aged 80 or older with acute or convalescent COVID-19. Both conserved end residues are part of each CDR3. The D gene is left open where the match is weak. Clone size is shown for a subset of rows, as once, few, many or a class of expanded clone.

NA | TRBJ1-3 | TRBV6-5 | NA | CASRAPLSSGNTIYF | TGTGCCAGCAGGGCCCCTCTCAGCTCTGGAAACACCATATATTTT
NA | TRBJ1-3 | TRBV5-1 | NA | CASRPGSRNTIYF | TGCGCCAGCAGGCCCGGGAGCAGAAACACCATATATTTT
NA | TRBJ2-1 | TRBV20-1 | NA | CSANGQNEQFF | TGCAGTGCCAATGGACAGAATGAGCAGTTCTTC
NA | TRBJ2-1 | TRBV7-2 | once | CASSLGGLSFNEQFF | TGTGCCAGCAGCTTAGGCGGACTATCCTTCAATGAGCAGTTCTTC
TRBD2 | TRBJ2-7 | TRBV30 | once | CAWKRPSGTQRYEQYF | TGTGCCTGGAAAAGGCCTAGCGGGACCCAGAGGTACGAGCAGTACTTC
TRBD1 | TRBJ1-1 | TRBV5-6 | NA | CASYLDRENTEAFF | TGTGCCAGCTACCTGGACAGGGAGAACACTGAAGCTTTCTTT
TRBD1 | TRBJ1-2 | TRBV11-2 | NA | CASSLGGQINYGYTF | TGTGCCAGCAGCTTAGGGGGACAGATTAACTATGGCTACACCTTC
NA | TRBJ1-1 | TRBV7-2 | once | CASSVLPDTEAFF | TGTGCCAGCAGCGTCCTCCCCGACACTGAAGCTTTCTTT
TRBD2 | TRBJ2-4 | TRBV18 | NA | CASSPQGEGIQYF | TGTGCCAGCTCACCTCAAGGGGAGGGCATTCAGTACTTC
NA | TRBJ2-3 | TRBV3-1/TRBV3-2 | NA | CASSQDRGPTDTQYF | TGTGCCAGCAGCCAAGATAGAGGTCCAACAGATACGCAGTATTTT
NA | TRBJ1-2 | TRBV4-3 | NA | CASSQDWRQLYGYTF | TGCGCCAGCAGCCAAGATTGGAGACAGCTCTATGGCTACACCTTC
TRBD1 | TRBJ1-4 | TRBV19 | NA | CASRINRGSREKLFF | TGTGCCAGTAGGATTAACAGGGGTAGTCGGGAAAAACTGTTTTTT
NA | TRBJ2-1 | TRBV6-2/TRBV6-3 | NA | CASSYSIAYNEQFF | TGTGCCAGCAGTTATAGTATAGCCTACAATGAGCAGTTCTTC
NA | TRBJ1-1 | TRBV16 | NA | CASSQSQNTEAFF | TGTGCCAGCAGCCAATCTCAGAACACTGAAGCTTTCTTT
TRBD2 | TRBJ2-1 | TRBV7-9 | NA | CASSSGLAGNNEQFF | TGTGCCAGCAGCTCCGGACTAGCGGGAAACAATGAGCAGTTCTTC
TRBD2 | TRBJ2-1 | TRBV6-6 | NA | CASSPRPWGTSGHYNEQFF | TGTGCCAGCAGTCCCCGCCCGTGGGGGACTAGCGGGCACTACAATGAGCAGTTCTTC
NA | TRBJ2-5 | TRBV9 | NA | CASSGRLDQETQYF | TGTGCCAGCAGCGGGAGACTAGACCAAGAGACCCAGTACTTC
NA | TRBJ2-7 | TRBV7-2 | NA | CASSLGTTGAEQYF | TGTGCCAGCAGCTTAGGGACAACCGGAGCCGAGCAGTACTTC
NA | TRBJ1-4 | TRBV7-2 | NA | CASSSRGPNEKLFF | TGTGCCAGCAGCTCGCGGGGACCTAATGAAAAACTGTTTTTT
NA | TRBJ1-6 | TRBV6-5 | NA | CASSWAGQGSPLHF | TGTGCCAGCAGTTGGGCAGGGCAGGGTTCACCCCTCCACTTT
TRBD2 | TRBJ2-3 | TRBV5-4 | NA | CASSLVVAGGGTDTQYF | TGTGCCAGCAGCTTGGTAGTAGCGGGAGGTGGCACAGATACGCAGTATTTT
TRBD1 | TRBJ1-2 | TRBV19 | NA | CASSPPDRAGYGYTF | TGTGCCAGTAGTCCCCCTGACAGGGCGGGCTATGGCTACACCTTC
NA | TRBJ1-1 | TRBV10-3 | NA | CASRGENTEAFF | TGTGCCTCCCGGGGGGAGAACACTGAAGCTTTCTTT
NA | TRBJ2-7 | TRBV12-3/TRBV12-4 | NA | CASNWDGGYEQYF | TGTGCCAGCAACTGGGACGGGGGTTACGAGCAGTACTTC
TRBD1 | TRBJ1-6 | TRBV29-1 | NA | CSVGRQGGSYNSPLHF | TGCAGCGTGGGCAGACAGGGTGGGTCCTATAATTCACCCCTCCACTTT
NA | TRBJ1-6 | TRBV6-5 | NA | CASSYSLRYNSPLHF | TGTGCCAGCAGTTACTCCCTCAGATATAATTCACCCCTCCACTTT
NA | TRBJ2-2 | TRBV2 | NA | CASSEARSGELFF | TGTGCCAGCAGTGAAGCGAGGTCCGGGGAGCTGTTTTTT
NA | TRBJ1-1 | TRBV9 | NA | CASSVGVGGGRNTEAFF | TGTGCCAGCAGCGTAGGAGTGGGGGGAGGTCGTAACACTGAAGCTTTCTTT
NA | TRBJ1-2 | TRBV5-1 | NA | CASSDSLGGRLNYGYTF | TGCGCCAGCAGCGATAGTTTGGGGGGTCGGCTAAACTATGGCTACACCTTC
NA | TRBJ2-5 | TRBV9 | NA | CASSVASRDEQETQYF | TGTGCCAGCAGCGTAGCATCGCGGGACGAACAAGAGACCCAGTACTTC
NA | TRBJ1-5 | TRBV19 | NA | CASSIGHGGVGNQPQHF | TGTGCCAGTAGTATAGGGCACGGGGGTGTGGGCAATCAGCCCCAGCATTTT
TRBD1 | TRBJ1-6 | TRBV6-2/TRBV6-3 | NA | CASSEGGQGALWPLHF | TGTGCCAGCAGCGAGGGAGGACAGGGCGCTCTGTGGCCCCTCCACTTT
TRBD1 | TRBJ1-2 | TRBV5-5 | NA | CASSLAGTGTQTNYGYTF | TGTGCCAGCAGCTTGGCGGGGACAGGAACCCAGACTAACTATGGCTACACCTTC
NA | TRBJ1-1 | TRBV10-2 | NA | CASRGRTRGTEAFF | TGCGCCAGCAGAGGACGGACTAGAGGGACTGAAGCTTTCTTT
NA | TRBJ1-6 | TRBV9 | once | CASSVGSGAWNSPLHF | TGTGCCAGCAGCGTTGGTTCAGGCGCATGGAATTCACCCCTCCACTTT
NA | TRBJ1-5 | TRBV4-3 | NA | CASSQDLREAAEQDF | TGCGCCAGCAGCCAAGATTTGCGGGAGGCAGCCGAGCAAGATTTT
NA | TRBJ1-6 | TRBV9 | NA | CASSVDGRGDSPLHF | TGTGCCAGCAGCGTAGACGGCAGGGGCGATTCACCCCTCCACTTT
NA | TRBJ2-7 | TRBV5-4 | once | CASSFAGTYEQYF | TGTGCCAGCAGCTTCGCCGGTACCTACGAGCAGTACTTC